This TCR beta chain was obtained from a study of T cell changes during pregnancy in multiple sclerosis. J gave up 7 bases and V 3 bases, and 2 bases lay outside the gene matches. The CDR3 covers 13 residues. Germline-derived CDR1 and CDR2 are MDHEN and SYDVKM. Sequencing was performed with immunoSEQ multiplex PCR; in TCRdb, only in-frame clones are kept and a portion is missing. The table shows 43,000 or so clones, with 90% to 95% occurring only once. The sample in question was peripheral blood, obtained in the third trimester of pregnancy. The TCR was taken from a female donor with multiple sclerosis, enrolled in a pregnancy study. J is TRBJ2-1 and V is TRBV28, with 8 bases fitting TRBD2. This chain's CDR3 is CASSFGLANEQFF. The CDR3 DNA follows: TGTGCCAGCAGTTTTGGACTAGCTAATGAGCAGTTCTTC. Full variable domain (remainder filled in from reference TRBV28 and TRBJ2-1): DVKVTQSSRYLVKRTGEKVFLECVQDMDHENMFWYRQDPGLGLRLIYFSYDVKMKEKGDIPEGYSVSREKKERFSLILESASTNQTSMYLCASSFGLANEQFFGPGTRLTVL.